The present T cell receptor (beta chain) was sequenced within a study of breast tumors, draining lymph nodes, adjacent tissues. MiXCR was run by TCRdb on the multiplex PCR reads, yielding one entry per CDR3 protein. The sample has about 63,000 distinct CDR3 sequences; roughly 57% are singletons. This CDR3 has 15 amino acids. V lost 3 bases, J lost 8 bases, and 17 bases lay in between. This clonotype was recorded only once. The sample comprised breast tumor tissue. This TCR derives from a female donor with breast cancer. Some clones in this sample may be carry-over from other donors' samples. V and J are TRBV12-3 or TRBV12-4 and TRBJ2-4, with D perhaps assigned TRBD1 or TRBD2 (6 bases each). The DNA for the CDR3 is TGTGCCAGCAGTTTCGGGGGAGGAGGGGGATACATTCAGTACTTC. Translating gives CASSFGGGGGYIQYF.